What follows is one T cell receptor beta chain and its context. The data were taken from a study of T cell changes during pregnancy in multiple sclerosis. The protocol was immunoSEQ multiplex PCR, while the TCRdb copy is restricted to in-frame clones and leaves out a portion. The table lists about 36,000 clones, 85% to 90% of them singletons, with roughly 0.56% in the top ten. Sequenced here: CD4+ T cells from peripheral blood mononuclear cells, sampled in the first trimester of pregnancy. This receptor was obtained from a female donor with multiple sclerosis, enrolled in a pregnancy study.

CDR3 DNA: TGTGCCAGCAGTGAGCTTCCGGGACAGGGGGCTAGCTACACCTTC. Its translation is CASSELPGQGASYTF. The chain has TRBV6-4 and TRBJ1-2, with TRBD1 matching 12 bases. Per the germline V gene, CDR1 is MRHNA and CDR2 is SNTAGT. The J segment lost 9 bases and the V segment lost 3 bases, leaving 8 bases of the junction unmatched. The CDR3 spans 15 residues.